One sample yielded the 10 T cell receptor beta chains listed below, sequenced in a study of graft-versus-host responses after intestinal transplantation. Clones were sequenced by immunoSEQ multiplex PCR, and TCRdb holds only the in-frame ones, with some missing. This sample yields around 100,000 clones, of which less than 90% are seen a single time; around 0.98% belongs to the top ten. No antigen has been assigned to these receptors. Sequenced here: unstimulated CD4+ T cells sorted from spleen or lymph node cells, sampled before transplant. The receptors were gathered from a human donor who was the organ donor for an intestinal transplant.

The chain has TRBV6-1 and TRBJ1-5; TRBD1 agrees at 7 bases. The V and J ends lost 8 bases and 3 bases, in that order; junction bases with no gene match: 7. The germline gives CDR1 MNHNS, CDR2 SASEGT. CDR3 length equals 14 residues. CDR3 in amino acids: CASDDRAINQPQHF. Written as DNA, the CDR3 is TGTGCCAGCGATGACAGGGCTATCAATCAGCCCCAGCATTTT.

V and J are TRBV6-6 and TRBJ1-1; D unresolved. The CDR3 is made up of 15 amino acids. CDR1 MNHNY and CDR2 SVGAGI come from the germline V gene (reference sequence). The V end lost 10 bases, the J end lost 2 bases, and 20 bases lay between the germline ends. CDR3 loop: CATEPSASGNTEAFF. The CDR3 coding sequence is TGTGCCACCGAGCCTAGCGCCAGCGGAAACACTGAAGCTTTCTTT.

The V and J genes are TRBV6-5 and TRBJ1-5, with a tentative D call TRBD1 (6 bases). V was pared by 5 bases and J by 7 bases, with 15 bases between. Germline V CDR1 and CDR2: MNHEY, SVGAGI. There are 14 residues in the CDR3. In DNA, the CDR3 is TGTGCCAGCAGTAGGGGGGGATGGGAACAGCCCCAGCATTTT. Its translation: CASSRGGWEQPQHF.

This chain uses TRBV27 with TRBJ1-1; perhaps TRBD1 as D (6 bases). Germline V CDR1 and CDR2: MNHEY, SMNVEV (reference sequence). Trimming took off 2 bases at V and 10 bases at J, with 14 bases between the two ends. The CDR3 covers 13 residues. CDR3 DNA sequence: TGTGCCAGCAGTTTAGCTGGGCAGGGGACAGCTTTCTTT. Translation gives CASSLAGQGTAFF.

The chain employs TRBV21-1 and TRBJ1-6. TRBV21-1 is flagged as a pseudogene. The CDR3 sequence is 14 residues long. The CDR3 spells CASRGRGVCAPLHF. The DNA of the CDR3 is TGTGCCAGCCGGGGTCGGGGGGTGTGTGCACCCCTCCACTTT.

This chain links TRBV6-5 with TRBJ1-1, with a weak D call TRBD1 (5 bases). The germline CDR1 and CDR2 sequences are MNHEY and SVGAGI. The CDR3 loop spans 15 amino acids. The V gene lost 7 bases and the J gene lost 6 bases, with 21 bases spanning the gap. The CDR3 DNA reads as TGTGCCAGCACCCCCGGGTCAGGGAAAAGGGCTGAAGCTTTCTTT. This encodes CASTPGSGKRAEAFF.

CDR3 sequence: CASSLGLAAGLTYNEQFF. Written as DNA, the CDR3 is TGCGCCAGCAGCTTGGGTCTAGCGGCGGGACTCACCTACAATGAGCAGTTCTTC. The rearrangement links TRBV5-1 to TRBJ2-1, with 7 bases identical to TRBD2. Germline CDR1 is SGHRS and CDR2 is YFSETQ. V shed 0 bases, J shed 2 bases, and the junction held 11 bases outside the gene matches. The CDR3 loop spans 18 amino acids.

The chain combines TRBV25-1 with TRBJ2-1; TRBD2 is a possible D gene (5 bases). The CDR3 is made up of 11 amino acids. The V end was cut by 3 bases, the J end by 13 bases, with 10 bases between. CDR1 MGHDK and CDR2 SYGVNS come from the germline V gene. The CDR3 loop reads CASSERDCQFF. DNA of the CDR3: TGTGCCAGCAGTGAGAGGGATTGTCAGTTCTTC. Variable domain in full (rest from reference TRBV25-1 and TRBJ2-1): EADIYQTPRYLVIGTGKKITLECSQTMGHDKMYWYQQDPGMELHLIHYSYGVNSTEKGDLSSESTVSRIRTEHFPLTLESARPSHTSQYLCASSERDCQFFGPGTRLTVL.

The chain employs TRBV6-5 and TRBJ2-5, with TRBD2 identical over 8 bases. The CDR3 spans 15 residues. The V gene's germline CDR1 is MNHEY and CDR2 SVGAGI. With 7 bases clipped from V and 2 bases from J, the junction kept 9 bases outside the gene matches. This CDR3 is CASNPGGGGQETQYF. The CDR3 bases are TGTGCCAGCAACCCCGGGGGCGGGGGGCAAGAGACCCAGTACTTC.

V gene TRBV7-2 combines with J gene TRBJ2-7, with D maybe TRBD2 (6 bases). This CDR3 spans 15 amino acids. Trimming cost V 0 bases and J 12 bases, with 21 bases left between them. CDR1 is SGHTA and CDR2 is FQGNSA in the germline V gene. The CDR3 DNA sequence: TGTGCCAGCAGCTTAGCTCCCTGGACACAAACCGGGGGGTACTTC. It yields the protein CASSLAPWTQTGGYF.